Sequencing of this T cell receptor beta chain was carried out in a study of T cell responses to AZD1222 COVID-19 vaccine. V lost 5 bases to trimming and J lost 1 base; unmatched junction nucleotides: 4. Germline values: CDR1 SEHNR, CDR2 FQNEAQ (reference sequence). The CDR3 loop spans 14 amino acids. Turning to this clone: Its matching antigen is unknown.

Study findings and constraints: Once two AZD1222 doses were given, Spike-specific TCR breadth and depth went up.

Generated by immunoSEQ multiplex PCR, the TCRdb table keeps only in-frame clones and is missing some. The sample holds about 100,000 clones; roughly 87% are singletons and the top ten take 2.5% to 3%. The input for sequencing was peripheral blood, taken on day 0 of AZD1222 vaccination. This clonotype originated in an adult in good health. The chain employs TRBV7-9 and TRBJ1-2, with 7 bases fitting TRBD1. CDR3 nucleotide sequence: TGTGCCAGCAGCGCGGGACAGCTTAACTATGGCTACACCTTC. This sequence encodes CASSAGQLNYGYTF.